The T cell receptor (beta chain) under discussion was sequenced for a study of cytomegalovirus exposure and HLA in healthy donors. General observations from the study: Exclusion applied to some V segments, including TRBV6-2 and TRBV6-3, as they were indistinguishable. An analysis that came later showed most CMV-associated TCR beta chains appearing HLA-restricted.

With respect to this clone: Its antigen is not identified.

Between the trimmed V and J ends, which lost 0 bases and 3 bases, there was a span of 9 bases. Germline CDR1 SGDLS, CDR2 YYNGEE. This CDR3 has 14 amino acids. PCR involved 60 Vbeta and 13 Jbeta primers. Methods used by the authors: There were around 78 million unique TCR beta chains by a later count, and around 10 million of them were shared. Data came from immunoSEQ multiplex PCR; TCRdb stores just in-frame clones and leaves some out. The DNA gave D and trimming, while V, J and clone size come from that table. The profile covers more than 130,000 clones, with roughly three quarters appearing a single time and nearly 5% taken by the ten largest.

The sequence was collected from a woman aged 45-59 years in good health and CMV-seronegative. This chain uses TRBV9 with TRBJ1-1; no reliable D call. The sample consisted of PBMCs. CDR3 sequence reads: CASSVATRDTEAFF. The CDR3 bases are TGTGCCAGCAGCGTAGCTACACGGGACACTGAAGCTTTCTTT. Based on the CDR3 plus reference TRBV9 and TRBJ1-1, the full variable domain is DSGVTQTPKHLITATGQRVTLRCSPRSGDLSVYWYQQSLDQGLQFLIQYYNGEERAKGNILERFSAQQFPDLHSELNLSSLELGDSALYFCASSVATRDTEAFFGQGTRLTVV.